Detailed here is one TCR beta chain. These data are taken from a study of OX40 agonist ivuxolimab in advanced cancers. Sequenced by immunoSEQ multiplex PCR; TCRdb stores in-frame clones only, minus some. The data contain roughly 18,000 clones, 80% to 90% of them singletons. The CDR3 contains 11 residues. From germline, CDR1 is GTSNPN and CDR2 SVGIG (reference sequence). Losses at the gene ends were 3 bases for V and 9 bases for J; bases not matched to a gene: 2. The J gene is TRBJ2-1, the V gene TRBV30, with TRBD2 identical over 7 bases. The TCR sequence derives from an adult with an advanced solid tumor such as melanoma, head and neck, liver or kidney cancer. The sample consisted of CD4+ or CD8+ T cells sorted from blood, taken in a trial of the OX40 agonist ivuxolimab. The CDR3 loop reads CAWRTGGEQFF. CDR3 in DNA: TGTGCCTGGAGAACGGGAGGTGAGCAGTTCTTC. Combining the CDR3 with reference TRBV30 and TRBJ2-1 gives the whole variable domain SQTIHQWPATLVQPVGSPLSLECTVEGTSNPNLYWYRQAAGRGLQLLFYSVGIGQISSEVPQNLSASRPQDRQFILSSKKLLLSDSGFYLCAWRTGGEQFFGPGTRLTVL.